A selection of T cell receptor beta chains follows, all from one sample in a study of identical twins. MiXCR, applied by TCRdb to the 5' RACE reads, yields one record per CDR3 protein. The table records fewer than 250,000 distinct CDR3 sequences, roughly 7% of them present only once. These records were also assigned to another study, of yellow fever vaccine responses in identical twins.

Sequencing used memory (CD45RO+) T cells sorted from blood. These receptors all come from a woman aged 18-30 years in good health. Both conserved end residues are part of each CDR3. Clone size is not always given. Where it is, it says once, few, many or a class for expanded clones.

J gene,clone size,CDR3 length,V gene,CDR3 protein
TRBJ2-3,few,16,TRBV7-2,CASSQGRRGGTDTQYF
TRBJ2-2,-,15,TRBV6-1,CASSELDRVTGELFF
TRBJ2-1,few,16,TRBV5-1,CASSPTLGTGWNEQFF
TRBJ2-1,few,14,TRBV20-1,CSAVRTGGRNEQFF
TRBJ1-2,few,12,TRBV10-3,CAISERTNGYTF
TRBJ2-7,few,15,TRBV20-1,CSARDFSGDSYEQYF
TRBJ2-7,many,14,TRBV27,CASSPSGITYEQYF
TRBJ2-3,-,14,TRBV20-1,CSATAGGNTDTQYF
TRBJ2-5,many,13,TRBV5-4,CASRRQVQETQYF
TRBJ2-2,-,15,TRBV20-1,CSARPGQGITGELFF
TRBJ2-3,-,15,TRBV6-1,CASSELTGVTDTQYF
TRBJ1-1,-,14,TRBV5-1,CASSLSERNTEAFF
TRBJ2-3,few,11,TRBV29-1,CSVSGTDTQYF
TRBJ1-1,few,14,TRBV3-1,CASSQTGDRGRAFF
TRBJ2-3,few,15,TRBV7-7,CASSLYGLSTDTQYF
TRBJ1-2,few,15,TRBV18,CASSPSYGETDGYTF
TRBJ2-1,few,13,TRBV11-2,CASSLLTYNEQFF
TRBJ2-3,many,16,TRBV5-1,CASSLVALAGEDTQYF
TRBJ2-7,few,13,TRBV11-3,CASTPSWSYEQYF
TRBJ2-7,many,15,TRBV20-1,CSASALGRPSYEQYF
TRBJ2-3,many,17,TRBV5-1,CASSLGLAGPSTDTQYF
TRBJ2-1,few,15,TRBV18,CASSLAGQHYNEQFF
TRBJ1-2,many,13,TRBV7-9,CASTTGTGDGYTF
TRBJ2-4,many,14,TRBV6-4,CASSRDGGENIQYF
TRBJ2-2,many,14,TRBV10-3,CAIRGTSETGELFF
TRBJ2-1,-,16,TRBV20-1,CSARDRLAGGYNEQFF
TRBJ2-1,-,16,TRBV20-1,CSARDHNGGRNDEQFF
TRBJ2-5,-,16,TRBV2,CASRDWTSGDQETQYF
TRBJ2-7,many,16,TRBV28,CASSSFGLAGPYEQYF
TRBJ2-5,few,14,TRBV20-1,CSAPPDGGGKTQYF
TRBJ2-2,few,13,TRBV28,CASTDSNTGELFF
TRBJ2-7,few,14,TRBV7-2,CASSITGDGYEQYF
TRBJ2-7,many,13,TRBV7-9,CASSLSTSGTRDF
TRBJ2-5,few,14,TRBV20-1,CSASQTGVRETQYF
TRBJ1-2,many,14,TRBV5-1,CASSPDGQARGYTF
TRBJ2-1,many,14,TRBV5-1,CASSLRGTSGEQFF